Below, 23 T cell receptor beta chains from the same sample are listed, as sequenced in a study of T cells after yellow fever vaccination. TCRdb analysed the 5' RACE reads with MiXCR anew, one entry per CDR3 protein. In the table there are 300,000 to 350,000 distinct CDR3 sequences, about 4% of which are singletons. Sequenced here: PBMCs, sampled 5 days after the yellow fever booster vaccination. The receptors derive from a young man who received the YFV17D yellow fever vaccine.

This chain links TRBV30 with TRBJ2-5; D call uncertain. V lost 4 bases, J lost 2 bases, and 17 bases lay in between. This CDR3 region has 15 residues. The germline V gene has CDR1 GTSNPN and CDR2 SVGIG (reference sequence). CDR3 loop: CAWTHGRRAQETQYF. The CDR3 DNA reads as TGTGCCTGGACCCACGGACGGCGAGCACAAGAGACCCAGTACTTC.

This clonotype was seen at least ten times. The chain carries TRBV5-1 and TRBJ1-1; 8 bases match TRBD1. The V segment lost 4 bases and the J segment 7 bases; nucleotides outside the gene matches: 6. This CDR3 contains 13 residues. The germline CDR1 and CDR2 sequences are SGHRS and YFSETQ. CDR3 sequence: CASSAPGGFEAFF. CDR3 sequence (DNA): TGCGCCAGCAGCGCCCCAGGGGGCTTTGAAGCTTTCTTT.

The chain has TRBV5-1 and TRBJ2-1; a weak D match, TRBD2 (5 bases). The V gene's germline CDR1 is SGHRS and CDR2 YFSETQ. V was clipped by 1 base and J by 10 bases, with 9 bases between them. This CDR3 is 12 amino acids long. CDR3 in DNA: TGCGCCAGCAGCTTGACTAGTTACGAGCAGTTCTTC. Protein sequence: CASSLTSYEQFF.

This clonotype appeared a few times. The V call is TRBV21-1, the J call TRBJ1-1; the table's D call, TRBD1, was not checked against the DNA. TRBV21-1 has pseudogene status. This CDR3 contains 16 residues. The chain's CDR3 is CASTPGVAGLNTEAFF. In DNA, the CDR3 is TGTGCCAGCACCCCTGGAGTGGCAGGCTTGAACACTGAAGCTTTCTTT.

This clonotype was counted between two and nine times. The gene calls are TRBV12-3 or TRBV12-4 and TRBJ1-2; D unresolved. The CDR3 has 15 amino acids. Trimming removed 1 base at V and 2 bases at J, with 11 bases between. Here the CDR3 DNA reads TGTGCCAGCAGTTTAGATGGAGCAGCAAACTATGGCTACACCTTC. Encoded protein: CASSLDGAANYGYTF.

This clonotype was seen ten or more times. The chain links TRBV5-1 to TRBJ1-1, with D unclear. Germline CDR1 is SGHRS and CDR2 is YFSETQ. The CDR3 consists of 15 residues. Trimming stripped 4 bases from V and 2 bases from J, with 15 bases between. The CDR3 sequence: CASSLIGAINTEAFF. Written as DNA, the CDR3 is TGCGCCAGCAGCCTCATCGGAGCGATTAACACTGAAGCTTTCTTT.

V gene TRBV7-3 combines with J gene TRBJ2-2, with D hard to call. Germline V lookup: CDR1 SGHTA, CDR2 FQGTGA. The length of the CDR3 is 16 residues. V lost 5 bases to trimming and J lost 0 bases, with 13 bases between them. The CDR3 DNA follows: TGTGCCAGCAGCCCGAGGTATCCAGCGAACACCGGGGAGCTGTTTTTT. Its translation: CASSPRYPANTGELFF.

This clonotype has ten or more counts. The chain has TRBV19 and TRBJ1-6, with TRBD1 identical over 8 bases. V shed 6 bases, J shed 8 bases, and the junction held 12 bases outside the gene matches. CDR1 is LNHDA, CDR2 SQIVND, per germline (reference sequence). This CDR3 region has 16 residues. The CDR3 is CASSYKHDRGDSPLHF. The CDR3 bases are TGTGCCAGTAGCTATAAACATGACAGGGGCGATTCACCCCTCCACTTT.

This clonotype was seen at least ten times. The chain couples TRBV9 to TRBJ1-2; maybe TRBD1 (6 bases). V gave up 5 bases and J gave up 4 bases, with 18 bases separating them. Germline assignment: CDR1 SGDLS and CDR2 YYNGEE. This CDR3 is built from 15 residues. In nucleotides, the CDR3 is TGTGCCAGCAGTCCGCTTTCGGCGGACAGCTATGGCTACACCTTC. Its protein is CASSPLSADSYGYTF.

This clonotype is large in the sample. The chain has TRBV12-3 or TRBV12-4 and TRBJ2-3; TRBD2 is a possible D gene (6 bases). V was shortened by 3 bases and J by 6 bases, with 13 bases between the two germline ends. The CDR3 length is 14 residues. CDR3 residues: CASSLGGVGDTQYF. The CDR3 DNA sequence: TGTGCCAGCAGTTTGGGCGGGGTAGGGGATACGCAGTATTTT.

This clonotype showed up just a few times. This chain connects TRBV6-5 to TRBJ2-5, with 7 nucleotides matching TRBD2. The V gene end was trimmed by 6 bases and the J gene end by 2 bases; junction bases not matched to a gene: 9. The CDR3 covers 15 residues. CDR1 and CDR2 (germline): MNHEY, SVGAGI. CDR3 sequence (DNA): TGTGCCAGCAGGAAACTCGGGACTAATCAAGAGACCCAGTACTTC. Its translation is CASRKLGTNQETQYF.

This clonotype was seen ten or more times. The CDR3 nucleotides read TGCGCCAGCAGCCAAGGAGGGGGGATCAGGTACTTC. Translating it yields CASSQGGGIRYF. The genes are TRBV4-3 and TRBJ2-7, with D perhaps matching TRBD1 or TRBD2 (6 bases each). Per the germline V gene, CDR1 is LGHNA and CDR2 is YSLEER. CDR3 size: 12 residues. V lost 1 base, J lost 12 bases, and 13 bases lay in between.

This clonotype was detected many times. This chain joins TRBV4-1 and TRBJ2-1, with no clear D. This CDR3 has 14 amino acids. V lost 0 bases and J lost 4, with 7 bases in between. From germline, CDR1 is MGHRA and CDR2 YSYEKL. Written as DNA, the CDR3 is TGCGCCAGCAGCCAAGATTTGAGGTACAATGAGCAGTTCTTC. Translated, it gives CASSQDLRYNEQFF.

This rearrangement joins TRBV11-2 to TRBJ2-7, with TRBD2 as a possible D gene (6 bases). The ends were cut back, 1 base at V and 2 bases at J, with 15 bases in the middle. CDR1 SGHAT and CDR2 FQNNGV come from the germline V gene. The CDR3 covers 16 residues. CDR3 amino acids: CASSLGHRLGAYEQYF. Here the CDR3 DNA reads TGTGCCAGCAGCTTAGGACACCGACTAGGGGCCTACGAGCAGTACTTC.

About this clonotype itself: This may come from a read error, since a much larger clone is one base off. The J gene is TRBJ2-5, the V gene TRBV7-9; D ambiguous. Germline CDR1 reads SEHNR; CDR2 reads FQNEAQ (reference sequence). The CDR3 is 12 residues long. In DNA, the CDR3 is TGTGCCAGCTGCTTAGGAATGGAGACCCAGTACTTC. Encoded protein: CASCLGMETQYF.

This clonotype was detected many times. The chain recombines TRBV5-1 with TRBJ2-3, with 7 bases aligning to TRBD2. After removal of 0 bases from V and 5 bases from J, the junction contained 6 bases not matched to a gene. The CDR3 runs to 15 residues. CDR1 and CDR2 (germline): SGHRS, YFSETQ. The CDR3 here is CASSLERGDIDTQYF. CDR3 sequence (DNA): TGCGCCAGCAGCTTGGAACGGGGGGATATAGATACGCAGTATTTT.

This clonotype was detected many times. V gene TRBV5-1 combines with J gene TRBJ2-5; D call uncertain. This CDR3 has 13 amino acids. V gave up 3 bases and J gave up 2 bases, with 8 bases separating them. Germline V gene sequence: CDR1 SGHRS, CDR2 YFSETQ. CDR3 coding DNA: TGCGCCAGCAGCTCTGGCAGACAAGAGACCCAGTACTTC. Protein sequence: CASSSGRQETQYF.

The V call is TRBV6-2 or TRBV6-3, the J call TRBJ2-5, with 8 bases aligning to TRBD1. The CDR3 has 14 residues. Unmatched junction bases numbered 7, after V lost 6 bases and J lost 4 bases. Looked up from germline, CDR1 is MNHEY and CDR2 is SVGEGT. CDR3 nucleotide sequence: TGTGCCAGCAGGACCTCCAGGGGGCGAGAGACCCAGTACTTC. The encoded protein is CASRTSRGRETQYF.

V gene TRBV20-1 combines with J gene TRBJ1-5; D uncertain. Germline CDR1 and CDR2: DFQATT and SNEGSKA (reference sequence). The CDR3 spans 15 residues. V lost 1 base, J lost 5 bases, and 15 bases lay in between. CDR3 in DNA: TGCAGTGCTAGAGTGCTAGGACGGGAGGATCAGCCCCAGCATTTT. Encoded protein: CSARVLGREDQPQHF.

This clonotype has more than one count but fewer than ten. The chain recombines TRBV4-1 with TRBJ1-2; 7 bases agree with TRBD1. Trimming cost V 2 bases and J 4 bases; bases outside gene matches: 7. Germline assignment: CDR1 MGHRA and CDR2 YSYEKL. CDR3 length equals 15 residues. CDR3 in amino acids: CASSQSDRDPYGYTF. For the CDR3, the DNA is TGCGCCAGCAGCCAATCTGACAGGGACCCCTATGGCTACACCTTC.

Ten or more counts support this clonotype. The V gene is TRBV20-1, the J gene TRBJ2-3; D possibly uses TRBD1 or TRBD2 (7 bases each). The CDR3 totals 12 residues. Germline V gene lookup returns CDR1 DFQATT and CDR2 SNEGSKA (reference sequence). The CDR3 is CAPGGGTDTQYF. The CDR3, as DNA: TGCGCCCCAGGGGGGGGCACAGATACGCAGTATTTT.

V usage is TRBV5-1 and J usage is TRBJ2-3; D perhaps matches TRBD1 (5 bases). Germline V gene lookup returns CDR1 SGHRS and CDR2 YFSETQ. Between the trimmed V and J ends, which lost 0 bases and 4 bases, there was a span of 12 bases. The CDR3 totals 15 residues. CDR3 sequence: CASSLGGASADTQYF. Written as DNA, the CDR3 is TGCGCCAGCAGCTTGGGGGGCGCGAGTGCAGATACGCAGTATTTT.

The table lists this clonotype with a few counts. The gene calls are TRBV4-3 and TRBJ2-3; 14 bases map to TRBD2. CDR1 is LGHNA and CDR2 is YSLEER in the germline V gene. Trimming at V came to 4 bases and at J to 5 bases, leaving 5 bases not matched to a gene. The CDR3 has 16 residues. CDR3 loop: CASSPRLAGGLDTQYF. In nucleotides, the CDR3 is TGCGCCAGCAGCCCCCGACTAGCGGGGGGGCTAGATACGCAGTATTTT.